Presented here are 9 T cell receptor beta chains from one specimen sequenced in a study of post-analysis software for immune sequencing data. Prepared TCR beta cDNA libraries contained unique molecular identifiers. TCRdb itself ran the PCR reads through MiXCR, one entry per CDR3 protein. The table lists 160,000 or so distinct CDR3 sequences, approximately 35% of them singletons, with over 25% in the top ten. The starting material was blood, obtained after autologous hematopoietic stem cell transplantation. All receptors derive from a girl between 10 and 17 years old with multiple sclerosis.

Points on this clonotype: A read error may account for a junction end that differs from germline. The CDR3 loop reads CAGSYQQGVLYEQYF. The DNA of the CDR3 is TGTGCCGGCAGTTACCAACAGGGGGTCCTTTACGAGCAGTACTTC. The chain joins TRBV6-5 to TRBJ2-7; TRBD1 agrees at 8 bases. Germline CDR1 and CDR2: MNHEY and SVGAGI. This CDR3 region has 15 residues.

This clonotype was detected a few times. The V and J genes are TRBV18 and TRBJ2-7; D gene uncertain. Germline-derived CDR1 and CDR2 are KGHSH and LQKENI. Trimming cost V 4 bases and J 2 bases, with 9 bases left between them. CDR3 length equals 13 residues. CDR3 DNA sequence: TGTGCCAGCTCACGGGGTCTCACCTACGAGCAGTACTTC. It translates to CASSRGLTYEQYF.

This clonotype was detected a few times. V gene TRBV6-4 combines with J gene TRBJ2-1; 11 bases line up with TRBD1. The CDR3 runs to 15 residues. The germline gives CDR1 MRHNA, CDR2 SNTAGT. Trimming removed 4 bases from V and 8 bases from J; junction bases left unmatched: 7. This chain's CDR3 is CASSAGGQGADEQFF. As DNA, the CDR3 is TGTGCCAGCAGTGCGGGAGGACAGGGGGCCGATGAGCAGTTCTTC.

The V call is TRBV5-1, the J call TRBJ2-1; no firm D call. The CDR3 has 16 residues. The germline V and J ends were trimmed by 0 bases and 2 bases, with 12 bases remaining between them. Germline V gives CDR1 SGHRS, CDR2 YFSETQ. This CDR3 reads CASSLDLSLTYNEQFF. The CDR3 DNA sequence: TGCGCCAGCAGCTTGGATCTCTCCCTGACCTACAATGAGCAGTTCTTC.

This chain joins TRBV6-1 and TRBJ2-1, with 14 bases fitting TRBD2. The CDR3 sequence is 19 residues long. The germline V gene has CDR1 MNHNS and CDR2 SASEGT. After removal of 6 bases from V and 7 bases from J, the junction contained 17 bases not matched to a gene. CDR3 sequence reads: CASSPGPGLAGARGNEQFF. CDR3 in DNA: TGTGCCAGCAGCCCCGGACCGGGACTAGCGGGGGCACGGGGGAATGAGCAGTTCTTC.

The chain combines TRBV15 with TRBJ2-5, with D maybe TRBD1 (6 bases). Germline-derived CDR1 and CDR2 are LNHNV and YYDKDF (reference sequence). CDR3 length: 16 residues. Trimming pared 4 bases from V and 4 bases from J, leaving 19 bases between. CDR3 coding DNA: TGTGCCACCAGCATTCCGGGACATCCGGAGCGAGAGACCCAGTACTTC. Its translation is CATSIPGHPERETQYF.

This clonotype came up many times. The V and J genes are TRBV7-9 and TRBJ1-4; maybe TRBD1 (5 bases). V lost 3 bases and J lost 12, with 8 bases in between. The CDR3 has 11 residues. Germline CDR1 and CDR2: SEHNR and FQNEAQ (reference sequence). The CDR3 DNA follows: TGTGCCAGCAGCTTGCGGGACCAACTGTTTTTT. Protein product: CASSLRDQLFF.

The gene calls are TRBV11-1 and TRBJ2-1; TRBD2 matches at 9 bases. Per germline, CDR1 SGHAT and CDR2 FQDESV (reference sequence). The CDR3 is 16 residues long. J gave up 6 bases and V 2 bases, and 8 bases lay outside the gene matches. CDR3 nucleotides: TGTGCCAGCAGCTTACAGGGACTAGCTTTTTCCAATGAGCAGTTCTTC. Encoded protein: CASSLQGLAFSNEQFF.

This clonotype was observed a few times. V and J are TRBV6-5 and TRBJ2-7, with TRBD1 identical over 8 bases. This CDR3 is built from 14 residues. Germline V CDR1 and CDR2: MNHEY, SVGAGI. V trimming: 2 bases; J trimming: 2 bases; junction bases outside the gene matches: 2. The CDR3, as DNA: TGTGCCAGCAGTTACAAACAGGGGGCCTACGAGCAGTACTTC. This translates into CASSYKQGAYEQYF.